One and the same sample provided the 8 T cell receptor beta chains below, sequenced in a study of graft-versus-host responses after intestinal transplantation. Which antigens these TCRs recognize remains unknown. Some clones are missing from TCRdb's copy, which holds only in-frame ones; the method was immunoSEQ multiplex PCR. In the table there are 77,000 or so clones, 85% to 95% of which are singletons. This sample comprised unstimulated CD8+ T cells sorted from spleen or lymph node cells, obtained before intestinal transplant. These receptors were obtained from a human donor who received an intestinal transplant.

The rearrangement joins TRBV30 to TRBJ2-7; unclear D gene. The CDR3 consists of 12 residues. Trimming cost V 4 bases and J 0 bases, with 7 bases left between them. Germline lookup yields CDR1 GTSNPN and CDR2 SVGIG (reference sequence). In nucleotides, the CDR3 is TGTGCCTGGAAACGGGCCTCCTACGAGCAGTACTTC. Protein product: CAWKRASYEQYF.

The chain couples TRBV19 to TRBJ1-6; D is possibly TRBD1 (5 bases). Trimming stripped 3 bases from V and 7 bases from J, with 16 bases between. Per the germline V gene, CDR1 is LNHDA and CDR2 is SQIVND (reference sequence). CDR3 size: 16 residues. The CDR3 nucleotides are TGTGCCAGTAGTATTGGCCCCCTCGGGGGGAATTCACCCCTCCACTTT. It translates to CASSIGPLGGNSPLHF.

The chain combines TRBV18 with TRBJ2-7; D gene ambiguous. V lost 3 bases, J lost 4 bases, and 10 bases lay in between. The CDR3 consists of 13 residues. Germline CDR1 and CDR2: KGHSH and LQKENI. In nucleotides, the CDR3 is TGTGCCAGCTCACCGAACGGGCGGTACGAGCAGTACTTC. It is translated as CASSPNGRYEQYF.

This clone was observed a handful of times. The chain is built from TRBV27 and TRBJ1-1; D perhaps matches TRBD1 (5 bases). This CDR3 has 14 residues. Trimming removed 6 bases from V and 7 bases from J, with 18 bases in between. The germline V gene has CDR1 MNHEY and CDR2 SMNVEV (reference sequence). CDR3 DNA: TGTGCCAGCAGCCTTGACAGTGGGGAGGGTGAAGCTTTCTTT. This codes for CASSLDSGEGEAFF.

The CDR3 reads CASSIGLAGDNEQFF. For the CDR3, the DNA is TGTGCCAGCAGCATAGGACTAGCGGGAGACAATGAGCAGTTCTTC. The chain joins TRBV5-8 to TRBJ2-1; 13 bases are a match to TRBD2. Trimming removed 4 bases from V and 5 bases from J; junction bases left unmatched: 3. CDR1 is SGHTS, CDR2 YDEGEE, per germline. The CDR3 length is 15 residues. Using reference TRBV5-8 and TRBJ2-1 for the parts outside the CDR3, the full variable domain is EAGVTQSPTHLIKTRGQQATLRCSPISGHTSVYWYQQALGLGLQFLLWYDEGEERNRGNFPPRFSGRQFPNYSSELNVNALELEDSALYLCASSIGLAGDNEQFFGPGTRLTVL.

The rearrangement uses TRBV4-1 and TRBJ1-5; TRBD1 matches 9 bases. The germline CDR1 and CDR2 sequences are MGHRA and YSYEKL. This CDR3 region has 16 residues. V shed 1 base and J 7 bases; nucleotides not matched to a gene: 8. Here the CDR3 DNA reads TGCGCCAGCAGCCAAGTGGGACAGGGTATAGGACAGCCCCAGCATTTT. This sequence encodes CASSQVGQGIGQPQHF.

A remark on this clone: The sample has other DNA sequences that encode this CDR3 too. The rearrangement links TRBV19 to TRBJ2-5, with TRBD2 as a possible D gene (5 bases). This CDR3 is built from 13 residues. Trimming cost V 0 bases and J 3 bases, with 5 bases left between them. Germline V lookup: CDR1 LNHDA, CDR2 SQIVND (reference sequence). CDR3 nucleotides: TGTGCCAGTAGTATAGACGGGGAAGAGACCCAGTACTTC. Its translation is CASSIDGEETQYF. The variable domain in full, with the rest retrieved from reference TRBV19 and TRBJ2-5, is DGGITQSPKYLFRKEGQNVTLSCEQNLNHDAMYWYRQDPGQGLRLIYYSQIVNDFQKGDIAEGYSVSREKKESFPLTVTSAQKNPTAFYLCASSIDGEETQYFGPGTRLLVL.

This sequence joins TRBV5-8 and TRBJ1-1; D is possibly TRBD1 (6 bases). Trimming shortened V by 0 bases and J by 2 bases, and 17 bases separated the two germline ends. Germline assignment: CDR1 SGHTS and CDR2 YDEGEE. The CDR3 spans 17 residues. This chain's CDR3 is CASSLESAGAINTEAFF. The CDR3, as DNA: TGTGCCAGCAGCTTGGAATCGGCAGGGGCGATAAACACTGAAGCTTTCTTT.